Below are 21 T cell receptor beta chains sequenced from a single sample in a study of T cells after yellow fever vaccination. TCRdb processed the 5' RACE reads anew with MiXCR; each CDR3 protein has one entry. There are roughly 350,000 distinct CDR3 sequences in the sample; over 3.5% occur only once, and about 22% lies in the top ten. The specimen was PBMCs, collected 5 days after the yellow fever booster vaccination. The receptors come from a man aged 18 to 29 who received the YFV17D yellow fever vaccine.

V gene TRBV12-3 or TRBV12-4 combines with J gene TRBJ1-3, with TRBD1 as a possible D gene (5 bases). V lost 10 bases to trimming and J lost 4 bases, with 14 bases between them. The CDR3 length is 13 residues. This chain's CDR3 is CATRRGGGNTIYF. CDR3 nucleotide sequence: TGTGCCACCAGGCGGGGGGGAGGAAACACCATATATTTT.

Comment on this clonotype: This probably arose from a read error, given a far larger clone one base away. The chain links TRBV5-1 to TRBJ2-7, with TRBD1 matching 8 bases. Germline values: CDR1 SGHRS, CDR2 YFSETQ. The CDR3 has 14 residues. The ends lost 4 bases at V and 0 bases at J; junction bases unmatched: 3. The CDR3 DNA sequence: TGCGCCAGCAGCCACGGACAGGGCTCCTACGAGCAGTACTTC. It translates to CASSHGQGSYEQYF.

In its sample, this clonotype was seen a few times. The chain is built from TRBV20-1 and TRBJ2-5, with D possibly matching TRBD1 (7 bases). This CDR3 contains 14 residues. Germline lookup yields CDR1 DFQATT and CDR2 SNEGSKA (reference sequence). With 7 bases removed from V and 5 bases from J, the gap between germline ends came to 20 bases. The CDR3 protein is CSGKDRRAGETQYF. The CDR3, as DNA: TGCAGTGGCAAGGACAGGAGGGCGGGGGAGACCCAGTACTTC.

This clonotype was seen more than once but under ten times. CDR3 loop: CASTILMNTEAFF. CDR3 DNA sequence: TGTGCCAGCACAATCTTAATGAACACTGAAGCTTTCTTT. This chain links TRBV2 with TRBJ1-1; D unresolved. Looked up from germline, CDR1 is SNHLY and CDR2 is FYNNEI. V lost 7 bases to trimming and J lost 0 bases, with 9 bases between them. There are 13 residues in the CDR3. Full variable domain (remainder filled in from reference TRBV2 and TRBJ1-1): EPEVTQTPSHQVTQMGQEVILRCVPISNHLYFYWYRQILGQKVEFLVSFYNNEISEKSEIFDDQFSVERPDGSNFTLKIRSTKLEDSAMYFCASTILMNTEAFFGQGTRLTVV.

This clonotype was detected ten times or more. The rearrangement uses TRBV14 and TRBJ1-5; D not certain. The germline V gene has CDR1 SGHDN and CDR2 FVKESK. V shed 1 base and J shed 7 bases, with 8 bases lying between them. The CDR3 loop spans 13 amino acids. The CDR3 loop reads CASSQGVGQPQHF. In nucleotides, the CDR3 is TGTGCCAGCAGCCAAGGAGTAGGGCAGCCCCAGCATTTT.

The rearrangement uses TRBV13 and TRBJ1-1; 9 nucleotides align to TRBD1. The CDR3 sequence is 16 residues long. After removal of 5 bases from V and 5 bases from J, the junction contained 12 bases not matched to a gene. Germline CDR1 is PRHDT and CDR2 is FYEKMQ (reference sequence). The CDR3 nucleotides read TGTGCCAGCAGCCCGGGGACAGGGAGTGGCGGGACTGAAGCTTTCTTT. Its protein product is CASSPGTGSGGTEAFF.

In this sample, this clonotype turned up many times. The chain joins TRBV4-3 to TRBJ2-1; D is possibly TRBD1 (6 bases). V lost 4 bases, J lost 7 bases, and 17 bases lay in between. There are 15 residues in the CDR3. Germline-derived CDR1 and CDR2 are LGHNA and YSLEER. CDR3 region: CASSRISDRRNEQFF. CDR3 bases: TGCGCCAGCAGCCGCATCTCAGACAGGAGGAATGAGCAGTTCTTC.

This clonotype occurred many times. The genes are TRBV25-1 and TRBJ2-2; the D is unclear. The CDR3 is 15 amino acids. V was shortened by 1 base and J by 0 bases, with 6 bases between the two germline ends. CDR1 and CDR2 from the germline V gene are MGHDK and SYGVNS. The CDR3 nucleotides are TGTGCCAGCAGTGAATGGGCCTCGAACACCGGGGAGCTGTTTTTT. It encodes CASSEWASNTGELFF.

This clonotype was counted a few times. The CDR3 carries no conserved terminal phenylalanine or tryptophan, so it likely arises from a read error. V is TRBV20-1 and J is TRBJ1-2; TRBD1 is a possible D gene (5 bases). Germline values: CDR1 DFQATT, CDR2 SNEGSKA (reference sequence). This CDR3 spans 13 amino acids. The V end lost 1 base, the J end lost 7 bases, and 13 bases lay between the germline ends. CDR3 nucleotide sequence: TGCAGTGCTAGAGCCACCGGGGCGGGTGGCTACACCCTC. This codes for CSARATGAGGYTL.

This clonotype was observed at least ten times. The chain joins TRBV7-6 to TRBJ2-7; 8 bases fit TRBD1. With 5 bases clipped from V and 6 bases from J, the junction kept 6 bases outside the gene matches. Germline CDR1 is SGHVS and CDR2 is FNYEAQ. The CDR3 spans 13 residues. The CDR3: CASSGTGGVEQYF. The CDR3 nucleotides are TGTGCCAGCAGCGGGACAGGAGGCGTCGAGCAGTACTTC.

The genes are TRBV4-3 and TRBJ2-1; 7 positions match TRBD2. CDR1 is LGHNA and CDR2 is YSLEER in the germline V gene. The CDR3 totals 15 residues. Trimming removed 0 bases from V and 4 bases from J; junction bases left unmatched: 3. The CDR3 reads CASSQEPAGYNEQFF. The CDR3 bases are TGCGCCAGCAGCCAAGAGCCAGCGGGGTACAATGAGCAGTTCTTC.

This clonotype was picked up a small number of times. V usage is TRBV10-3 and J usage is TRBJ1-4; TRBD1 matches 7 bases. The CDR3 is made up of 14 amino acids. From germline, CDR1 is ENHRY and CDR2 SYGVKD. Germline trimming cut 6 bases from V and 8 bases from J; bases unmatched to any gene: 9. The CDR3 sequence: CAIRGQGGNEKLFF. The CDR3 coding sequence is TGTGCCATCAGGGGCCAAGGGGGCAACGAAAAACTGTTTTTT.

The chain links TRBV14 to TRBJ2-3, with D hard to call. Trimming stripped 1 base from V and 1 base from J, with 9 bases between. The CDR3 consists of 15 residues. Germline values: CDR1 SGHDN, CDR2 FVKESK. DNA for the CDR3: TGTGCCAGCAGCCAAGCGAGGACCGGCACAGATACGCAGTATTTT. This sequence encodes CASSQARTGTDTQYF.

This clonotype was seen ten or more times. J is TRBJ1-6 and V is TRBV4-3, with D uncertain. V shed 1 base and J shed 5 bases, with 12 bases lying between them. Germline V gene sequence: CDR1 LGHNA, CDR2 YSLEER. The length of the CDR3 is 16 residues. The CDR3 sequence is CASSQGLPNDNSPLHF. DNA of the CDR3: TGCGCCAGCAGCCAAGGGTTGCCTAACGATAATTCACCCCTCCACTTT.

This chain's CDR3 is CASSLSRDPNQPQHF. In DNA form, the CDR3 reads TGTGCCAGCAGCTTAAGCCGGGACCCCAATCAGCCCCAGCATTTT. V and J are TRBV7-9 and TRBJ1-5; possible D gene TRBD1, 5 bases. The CDR3 runs 15 residues. Trimming took off 2 bases at V and 3 bases at J, with 11 bases between the two ends. CDR1 is SEHNR and CDR2 is FQNEAQ in the germline V gene (reference sequence).

This clonotype was counted a few times. The J gene is TRBJ2-3, the V gene TRBV5-4; the D gene is possibly TRBD2 (5 bases). With 3 bases removed from V and 1 base from J, the gap between germline ends came to 21 bases. Per the germline V gene, CDR1 is SGHNT and CDR2 is YYREEE (reference sequence). This CDR3 has 18 amino acids. In DNA, the CDR3 is TGTGCCAGCAGCTCGGACCAATGGACTTACCCCCGCACAGATACGCAGTATTTT. Residues: CASSSDQWTYPRTDTQYF.

This clonotype was seen ten or more times. The chain recombines TRBV28 with TRBJ2-3, with D uncertain. The CDR3 length is 12 residues. Germline CDR1 MDHEN, CDR2 SYDVKM. The germline V and J ends were trimmed by 9 bases and 5 bases, with 12 bases remaining between them. The chain's CDR3 is CASTGIVDTQYF. The DNA for the CDR3 is TGTGCCAGTACGGGTATTGTAGATACGCAGTATTTT. The entire variable domain, with the rest obtained from reference TRBV28 and TRBJ2-3, is as follows: DVKVTQSSRYLVKRTGEKVFLECVQDMDHENMFWYRQDPGLGLRLIYFSYDVKMKEKGDIPEGYSVSREKKERFSLILESASTNQTSMYLCASTGIVDTQYFGPGTRLTVL.

The J gene is TRBJ2-7, the V gene TRBV4-2; D gene ambiguous. Per the germline V gene, CDR1 is LGHNA and CDR2 is YNFKEQ. The CDR3 runs 14 residues. V shed 0 bases and J shed 0 bases, with 6 bases lying between them. Here the CDR3 reads CASSQEPSSYEQYF. CDR3 DNA sequence: TGTGCCAGCAGCCAAGAACCGAGCTCCTACGAGCAGTACTTC.

This clonotype has at least ten counts. The chain recombines TRBV20-1 with TRBJ2-1; no clear D gene. The CDR3 has 11 amino acids. With 1 base removed from V and 6 bases from J, the gap between germline ends came to 4 bases. The germline V gene encodes CDR1 DFQATT and CDR2 SNEGSKA (reference sequence). CDR3 protein: CSARGGNEQFF. CDR3 nucleotide sequence: TGCAGTGCTAGAGGGGGCAATGAGCAGTTCTTC.

The chain carries TRBV7-2 and TRBJ1-1; a weak D match, TRBD1 (6 bases). Germline values: CDR1 SGHTA, CDR2 FQGNSA. V was clipped by 6 bases and J by 4 bases, with 21 bases between them. This CDR3 comprises 16 residues. CDR3 sequence (DNA): TGTGCCAGCAGAAAAGGAGGGGCCAGGGGAGTCACTGAAGCTTTCTTT. Protein: CASRKGGARGVTEAFF.

Only a few counts were recorded for this clonotype. The rearrangement joins TRBV20-1 to TRBJ2-7; possibly TRBD1 or TRBD2 for D (5 bases each). CDR3 length: 12 residues. Trimming pared 5 bases from V and 4 bases from J, leaving 12 bases between. Germline V gives CDR1 DFQATT, CDR2 SNEGSKA (reference sequence). DNA for the CDR3: TGCAGTGCTTCTAGGGACCTTTACGAGCAGTACTTC. Translated, it gives CSASRDLYEQYF.